The 11 T cell receptor beta chains listed next were all sequenced from one sample in a study of Graves' ophthalmopathy and Graves' hyperthyroidism. Using RNA transcripts, the TCR beta CDR3 regions were amplified. HTBI-primed RT-PCR formed the first round, and a multiplex PCR formed the second. TCRdb processed the multiplex PCR reads anew with MiXCR; each CDR3 protein has one entry. The sample lists 200,000 to 250,000 distinct CDR3 sequences; around 50% were seen once. Sequenced sample: peripheral blood. Every receptor here comes from an adult man with Graves' ophthalmopathy.

V gene TRBV9 combines with J gene TRBJ1-2; D remains unclear. Trimming shortened V by 3 bases and J by 2 bases, and 14 bases separated the two germline ends. Germline V gene data show CDR1 as SGDLS and CDR2 as YYNGEE. The CDR3 has 15 amino acids. This CDR3 is CASSGGGVCNYGYTF. In DNA, the CDR3 is TGTGCCAGCAGCGGAGGCGGGGTATGCAACTATGGCTACACCTTC.

The chain carries TRBV5-1 and TRBJ2-7, with 10 bases lining up with TRBD2. This CDR3 has 15 amino acids. Trimming cost V 5 bases and J 2 bases; bases outside gene matches: 7. Germline V gives CDR1 SGHRS, CDR2 YFSETQ. The chain's CDR3 is CASSFTSGAAYEQYF. The CDR3 region has the DNA TGCGCCAGCAGTTTCACTAGCGGGGCGGCCTACGAGCAGTACTTC.

Regarding this clonotype: A read error may produce the germline difference seen at one junction end. J is TRBJ2-1 and V is TRBV25-1, with TRBD2 as a possible D gene (7 bases). The CDR3 has 16 amino acids. Per the germline V gene, CDR1 is MGHDK and CDR2 is SYGVNS. The CDR3 bases are TGTGCCAGCTGTGATGGGTGGGGAAGGGGGGGAAATGAGCAGTTCTTC. Translated, it gives CASCDGWGRGGNEQFF.

This clonotype came up once. This chain joins TRBV18 and TRBJ1-2, with TRBD1 as a possible D gene (5 bases). Germline CDR1 KGHSH, CDR2 LQKENI. CDR3 length: 16 amino acids. V was trimmed by 4 bases and J by 2 bases, leaving 17 bases between them. The CDR3 here is CASSHDLRDGNYGYTF. The CDR3 DNA sequence: TGTGCCAGCTCACACGACCTCCGGGACGGGAACTATGGCTACACCTTC.

This clonotype was seen only a few times. The chain has TRBV4-2 and TRBJ2-7, with 9 positions matching TRBD2. CDR3 size: 13 residues. The germline CDR1 and CDR2 sequences are LGHNA and YNFKEQ. V was clipped by 1 base and J by 5 bases; unmatched bases: 0. CDR3 in DNA: TGTGCCAGCAGCCAAGTAGCGGGAGACGAGCAGTACTTC. Translation gives CASSQVAGDEQYF.

This clonotype has a handful of counts. The chain joins TRBV7-2 to TRBJ2-5, with D possibly being TRBD2 (6 bases). Per germline, CDR1 SGHTA and CDR2 FQGNSA. Trimming stripped 4 bases from V and 5 bases from J, with 20 bases between. This CDR3 is 16 amino acids long. The CDR3 coding sequence is TGTGCCAGCAGCTCCAGACGTGGCGGGATCGGGGAGACCCAGTACTTC. As protein: CASSSRRGGIGETQYF.

This chain joins TRBV7-8 and TRBJ2-5, with 11 bases that match TRBD1. CDR1 and CDR2 from the germline V gene are SGHVS and FQNEAQ. CDR3 length equals 14 residues. V trimming: 4 bases; J trimming: 5 bases; junction bases outside the gene matches: 3. The CDR3: CASSSDRGRETQYF. In DNA, the CDR3 is TGTGCCAGCAGCTCGGACAGGGGGCGGGAGACCCAGTACTTC.

The J gene is TRBJ1-1, the V gene TRBV5-1; perhaps TRBD1 as D (6 bases). The length of the CDR3 is 15 residues. Trimming left V 4 bases short and J 4 bases short, with 17 bases between. Germline values: CDR1 SGHRS, CDR2 YFSETQ. The CDR3 region has the DNA TGCGCCAGCAGCCCGATGACAACCAGGGGCACTGAAGCTTTCTTT. Its protein product is CASSPMTTRGTEAFF.

As concerns this clonotype: The junction departs from germline at one end; a sequencing error may be responsible. The J gene is TRBJ2-6, the V gene TRBV4-1, with TRBD1 matching over 8 bases. Germline CDR1 MGHRA, CDR2 YSYEKL. This CDR3 comprises 17 residues. CDR3 sequence: CASSLHRGTRGANVPTF. The CDR3, as DNA: TGTGCCAGCAGCTTACACAGGGGGACGAGGGGGGCCAACGTCCCGACTTTC.

At least ten counts were recorded for this clonotype. The chain uses TRBV29-1 and TRBJ2-7; D is unclear. Germline-derived CDR1 and CDR2 are SQVTM and ANQGSEA. The CDR3 has 11 residues. Trimming took off 2 bases at V and 2 bases at J, with 4 bases between the two ends. CDR3 in amino acids: CSVERAYEQYF. For the CDR3, the DNA is TGCAGCGTTGAAAGGGCCTACGAGCAGTACTTC.

This chain links TRBV10-3 with TRBJ2-2, with D perhaps matching TRBD1 (6 bases). This CDR3 is 15 amino acids long. V lost 5 bases and J lost 4, with 14 bases in between. Germline V gives CDR1 ENHRY, CDR2 SYGVKD. Here the CDR3 reads CAISRDRPPTGELFF. In DNA, the CDR3 is TGTGCCATCAGTCGTGACAGGCCACCCACCGGGGAGCTGTTTTTT.